This T cell receptor (beta chain) was sequenced for a study of blood T cell repertoires in COVID-19. Study-wide background: The United States, Italy and Spain provided the acute and convalescent COVID-19 samples. PBMCs, B-cell-depleted T cells, or T cells were the source of the cDNA or gDNA that made up the material.

Trimming left V 5 bases short and J 5 bases short, with 18 bases between. The V gene's germline CDR1 is LGHDT and CDR2 YNNKEL (reference sequence). The CDR3 runs 15 residues. Per the study methods: Quantification of nucleated cells was approximated via reference gene primer amplification. Using immunoSEQ multiplex PCR, the repertoire was profiled, and TCRdb retains in-frame clones only, with some absent. That table is the source of V, J and clone size, and D and trimming were worked out from the DNA. The sample yields roughly 140,000 clones, under 80% seen once. Sequenced material: peripheral blood. This chain links TRBV3-1 (or the pseudogene TRBV3-2) with TRBJ1-1; D perhaps matches TRBD1 (5 bases). This receptor was taken from a man between 60 and 70 years old with acute or convalescent COVID-19. CDR3 loop: CASSSPRRGGTEAFF. In DNA, the CDR3 is TGTGCCAGCAGCTCTCCTAGGAGGGGTGGGACTGAAGCTTTCTTT.